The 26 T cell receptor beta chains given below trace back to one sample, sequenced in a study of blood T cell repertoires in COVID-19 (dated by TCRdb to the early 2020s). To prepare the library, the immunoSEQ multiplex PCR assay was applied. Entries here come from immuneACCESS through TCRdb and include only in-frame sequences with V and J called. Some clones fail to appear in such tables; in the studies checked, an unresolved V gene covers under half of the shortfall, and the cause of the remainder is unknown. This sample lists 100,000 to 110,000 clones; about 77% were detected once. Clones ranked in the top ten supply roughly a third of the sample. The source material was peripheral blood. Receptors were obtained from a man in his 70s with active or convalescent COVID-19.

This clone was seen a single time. In nucleotides, the CDR3 is TGTGCCAGCAGCCGGTTTAGCGGGGGGTCCTACGAGCAGTACTTC. This gives the protein CASSRFSGGSYEQYF. The chain is built from TRBV3-1 (or the pseudogene TRBV3-2) and TRBJ2-7, with 10 bases fitting TRBD2. V shed 4 bases and J 1 base; nucleotides not matched to a gene: 4. The germline gives CDR1 LGHDT, CDR2 YNNKEL (reference sequence). This CDR3 has 15 residues.

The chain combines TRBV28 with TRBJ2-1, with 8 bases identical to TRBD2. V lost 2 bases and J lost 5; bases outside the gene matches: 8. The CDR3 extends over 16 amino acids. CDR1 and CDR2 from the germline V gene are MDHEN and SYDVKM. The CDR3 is CASSLRGGLVHNEQFF. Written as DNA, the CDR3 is TGTGCCAGCAGTTTAAGGGGGGGACTAGTACACAATGAGCAGTTCTTC.

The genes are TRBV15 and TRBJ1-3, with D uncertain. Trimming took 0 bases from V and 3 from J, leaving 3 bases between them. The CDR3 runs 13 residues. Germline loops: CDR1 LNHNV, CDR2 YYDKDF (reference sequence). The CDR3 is CATSRESGNTIYF. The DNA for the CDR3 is TGTGCCACCAGCAGAGAGAGTGGAAACACCATATATTTT.

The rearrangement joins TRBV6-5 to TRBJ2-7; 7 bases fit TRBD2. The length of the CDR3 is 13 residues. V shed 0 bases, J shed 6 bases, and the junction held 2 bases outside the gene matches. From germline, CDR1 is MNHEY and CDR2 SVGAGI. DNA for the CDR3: TGTGCCAGCAGTTACTCCCCGGGAGGCGAGCAGTACTTC. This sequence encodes CASSYSPGGEQYF.

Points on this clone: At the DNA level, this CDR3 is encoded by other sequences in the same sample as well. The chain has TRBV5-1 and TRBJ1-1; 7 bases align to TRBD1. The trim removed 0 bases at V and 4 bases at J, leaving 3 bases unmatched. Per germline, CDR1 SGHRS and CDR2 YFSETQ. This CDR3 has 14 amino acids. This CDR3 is CASSLVQGGTEAFF. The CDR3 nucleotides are TGCGCCAGCAGCTTGGTCCAGGGGGGCACTGAAGCTTTCTTT. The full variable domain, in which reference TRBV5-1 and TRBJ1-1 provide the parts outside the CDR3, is KAGVTQTPRYLIKTRGQQVTLSCSPISGHRSVSWYQQTPGQGLQFLFEYFSETQRNKGNFPGRFSGRQFSNSRSEMNVSTLELGDSALYLCASSLVQGGTEAFFGQGTRLTVV.

The CDR3 loop is CAIGGRQGAFYEQYF. The DNA for the CDR3 is TGTGCCATCGGGGGTCGACAGGGAGCTTTTTACGAGCAGTACTTC. V and J are TRBV10-3 and TRBJ2-7; 7 bases agree with TRBD1. The CDR3 contains 15 residues. Germline CDR1 and CDR2: ENHRY and SYGVKD. V trimming: 8 bases; J trimming: 4 bases; junction bases outside the gene matches: 14.

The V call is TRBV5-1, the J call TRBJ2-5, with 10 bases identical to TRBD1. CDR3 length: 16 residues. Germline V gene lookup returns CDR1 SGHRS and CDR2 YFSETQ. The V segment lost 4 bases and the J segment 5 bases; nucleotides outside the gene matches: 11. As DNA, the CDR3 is TGCGCCAGCAGCCCAAGACCGACAGGGGGCGGGGAGACCCAGTACTTC. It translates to CASSPRPTGGGETQYF.

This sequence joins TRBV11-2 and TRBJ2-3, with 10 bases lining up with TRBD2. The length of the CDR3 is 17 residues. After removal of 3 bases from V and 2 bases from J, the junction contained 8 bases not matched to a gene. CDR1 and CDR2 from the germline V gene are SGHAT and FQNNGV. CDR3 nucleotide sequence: TGTGCCAGCAGCTTCCTAGGACTAGCGGCAAACACAGATACGCAGTATTTT. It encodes CASSFLGLAANTDTQYF. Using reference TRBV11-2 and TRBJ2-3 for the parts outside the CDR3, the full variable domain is EAGVAQSPRYKIIEKRQSVAFWCNPISGHATLYWYQQILGQGPKLLIQFQNNGVVDDSQLPKDRFSAERLKGVDSTLKIQPAKLEDSAVYLCASSFLGLAANTDTQYFGPGTRLTVL.

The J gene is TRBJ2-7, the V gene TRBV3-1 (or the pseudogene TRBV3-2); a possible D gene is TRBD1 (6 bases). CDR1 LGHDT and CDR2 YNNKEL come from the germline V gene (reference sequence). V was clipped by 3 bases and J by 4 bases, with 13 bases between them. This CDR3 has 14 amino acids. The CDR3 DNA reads TGTGCCAGCAGCCACAGGACAGTTCTATACGAGCAGTACTTC. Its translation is CASSHRTVLYEQYF.

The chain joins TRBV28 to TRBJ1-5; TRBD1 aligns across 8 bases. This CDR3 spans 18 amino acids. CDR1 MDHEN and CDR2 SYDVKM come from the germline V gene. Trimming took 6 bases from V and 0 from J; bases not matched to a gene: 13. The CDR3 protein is CASSLGQGIGYSNQPQHF. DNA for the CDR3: TGTGCCAGCAGCCTAGGACAGGGCATTGGGTATAGCAATCAGCCCCAGCATTTT. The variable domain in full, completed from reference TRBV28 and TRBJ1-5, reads DVKVTQSSRYLVKRTGEKVFLECVQDMDHENMFWYRQDPGLGLRLIYFSYDVKMKEKGDIPEGYSVSREKKERFSLILESASTNQTSMYLCASSLGQGIGYSNQPQHFGDGTRLSIL.

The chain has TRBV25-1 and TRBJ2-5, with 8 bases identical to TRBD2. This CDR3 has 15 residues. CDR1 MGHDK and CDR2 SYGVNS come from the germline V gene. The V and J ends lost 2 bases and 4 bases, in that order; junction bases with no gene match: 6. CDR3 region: CASSEGFAGGETQYF. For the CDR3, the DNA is TGTGCCAGCAGTGAAGGGTTTGCGGGAGGAGAGACCCAGTACTTC.

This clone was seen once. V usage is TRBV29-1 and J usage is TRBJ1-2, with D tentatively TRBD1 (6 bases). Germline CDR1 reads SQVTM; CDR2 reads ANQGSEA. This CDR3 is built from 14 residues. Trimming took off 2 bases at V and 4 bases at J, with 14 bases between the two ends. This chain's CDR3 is CSVEISQGSYGYTF. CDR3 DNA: TGCAGCGTTGAAATCTCCCAGGGGAGCTATGGCTACACCTTC.

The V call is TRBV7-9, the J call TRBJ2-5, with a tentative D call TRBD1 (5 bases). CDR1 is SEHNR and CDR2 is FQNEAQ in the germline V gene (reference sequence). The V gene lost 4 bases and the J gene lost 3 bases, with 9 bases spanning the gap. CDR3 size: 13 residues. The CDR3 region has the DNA TGTGCCAGCAGCTCACTCAGGGAAGAGACCCAGTACTTC. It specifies CASSSLREETQYF.

This CDR3 is CASSWDREDEQYF. DNA for the CDR3: TGCGCCAGCAGCTGGGACAGGGAGGACGAGCAGTACTTC. The chain carries TRBV4-3 and TRBJ2-7; 9 bases map to TRBD1. Germline trimming cut 5 bases from V and 5 bases from J; bases unmatched to any gene: 4. The CDR3 spans 13 residues. Germline CDR1 and CDR2: LGHNA and YSLEER.

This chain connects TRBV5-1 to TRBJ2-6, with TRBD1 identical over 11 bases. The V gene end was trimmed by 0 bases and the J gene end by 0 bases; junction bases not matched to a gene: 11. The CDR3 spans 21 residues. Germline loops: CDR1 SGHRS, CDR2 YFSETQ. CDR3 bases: TGCGCCAGCAGCTTGGTACCGGGACAGGGGGACTTGAGCTCTGGGGCCAACGTCCTGACTTTC. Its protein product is CASSLVPGQGDLSSGANVLTF. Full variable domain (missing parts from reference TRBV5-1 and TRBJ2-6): KAGVTQTPRYLIKTRGQQVTLSCSPISGHRSVSWYQQTPGQGLQFLFEYFSETQRNKGNFPGRFSGRQFSNSRSEMNVSTLELGDSALYLCASSLVPGQGDLSSGANVLTFGAGSRLTVL.

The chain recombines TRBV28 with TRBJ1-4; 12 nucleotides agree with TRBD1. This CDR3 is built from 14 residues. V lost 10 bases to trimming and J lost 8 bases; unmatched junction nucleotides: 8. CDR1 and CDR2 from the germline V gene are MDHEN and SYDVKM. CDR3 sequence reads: CATSGQGAREKLFF. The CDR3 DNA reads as TGTGCCACCTCGGGACAGGGGGCTCGGGAAAAACTGTTTTTT.

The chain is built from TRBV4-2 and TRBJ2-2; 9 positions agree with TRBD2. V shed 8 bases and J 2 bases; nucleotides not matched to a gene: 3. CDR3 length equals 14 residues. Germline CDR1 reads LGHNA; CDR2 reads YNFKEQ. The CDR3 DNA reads TGTGCCAGCTCGCGGGAGGGTAACACCGGGGAGCTGTTTTTT. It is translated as CASSREGNTGELFF.

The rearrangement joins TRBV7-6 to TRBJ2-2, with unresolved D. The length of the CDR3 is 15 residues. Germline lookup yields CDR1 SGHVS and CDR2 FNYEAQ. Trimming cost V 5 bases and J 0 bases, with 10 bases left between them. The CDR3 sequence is CASSVASPNTGELFF. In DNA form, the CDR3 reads TGTGCCAGCAGCGTCGCGAGTCCGAACACCGGGGAGCTGTTTTTT.

CDR3 DNA: TGTGCCAGCTCACCCCCCTCTGGGAGGAGGTCACCCCTCCACTTT. Protein product: CASSPPSGRRSPLHF. The chain joins TRBV18 to TRBJ1-6, with D uncertain. CDR1 is KGHSH, CDR2 LQKENI, per germline. The CDR3 has 15 amino acids. Trimming left V 3 bases short and J 10 bases short, with 16 bases between. The full variable domain, with the rest looked up from reference TRBV18 and TRBJ1-6, is NAGVMQNPRHLVRRRGQEARLRCSPMKGHSHVYWYRQLPEEGLKFMVYLQKENIIDESGMPKERFSAEFPKEGPSILRIQQVVRGDSAAYFCASSPPSGRRSPLHFGNGTRLTVT.

The CDR3 sequence is CASSQEIGLAVQETQYF. As DNA, the CDR3 is TGCGCCAGCAGCCAAGAAATCGGGCTAGCGGTCCAAGAGACCCAGTACTTC. The V and J genes are TRBV4-3 and TRBJ2-5; TRBD2 agrees at 7 bases. There are 17 residues in the CDR3. Germline CDR1 and CDR2: LGHNA and YSLEER. V gave up 0 bases and J gave up 1 base; unmatched junction bases: 8.

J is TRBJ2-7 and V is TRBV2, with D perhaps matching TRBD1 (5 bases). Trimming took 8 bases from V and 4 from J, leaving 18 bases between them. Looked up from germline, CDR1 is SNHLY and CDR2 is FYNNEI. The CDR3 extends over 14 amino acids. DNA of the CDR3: TGTGCCAGCTGTACGGCAGGGTTAGGGTACGAGCAGTACTTC. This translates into CASCTAGLGYEQYF.

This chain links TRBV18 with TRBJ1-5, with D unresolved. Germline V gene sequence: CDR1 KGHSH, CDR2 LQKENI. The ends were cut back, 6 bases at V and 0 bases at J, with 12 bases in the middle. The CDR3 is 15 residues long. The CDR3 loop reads CASSLRGYSNQPQHF. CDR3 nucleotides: TGTGCCAGCTCCCTGCGGGGTTATAGCAATCAGCCCCAGCATTTT.

CDR3 nucleotide sequence: TGCGCCAGCAGCCAAGCCGGGACAGGGGCCTTCTACGAGCAGTACTTC. It is translated as CASSQAGTGAFYEQYF. V is TRBV4-1 and J is TRBJ2-7; 10 bases agree with TRBD1. Germline CDR1 MGHRA, CDR2 YSYEKL. There are 16 residues in the CDR3. V trimming: 1 base; J trimming: 3 bases; junction bases outside the gene matches: 6.

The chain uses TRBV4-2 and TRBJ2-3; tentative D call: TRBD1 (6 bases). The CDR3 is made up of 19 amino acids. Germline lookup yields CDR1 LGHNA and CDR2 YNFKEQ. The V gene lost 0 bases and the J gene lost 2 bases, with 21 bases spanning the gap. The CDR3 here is CASSQDWAGTRKNTDTQYF. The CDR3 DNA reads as TGTGCCAGCAGCCAAGATTGGGCTGGGACAAGAAAAAACACAGATACGCAGTATTTT.

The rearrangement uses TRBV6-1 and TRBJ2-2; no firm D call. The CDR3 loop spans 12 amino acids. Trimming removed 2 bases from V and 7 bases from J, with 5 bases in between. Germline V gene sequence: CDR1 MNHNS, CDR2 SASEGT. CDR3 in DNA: TGTGCCAGCAGTGAATACAGCGGGGAGCTGTTTTTT. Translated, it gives CASSEYSGELFF.

In nucleotides, the CDR3 is TGTGCCAGTGCCTCCTCCCTCAGACAGGGGAAGGGAAGCAATCAGCCCCAGCATTTT. Protein product: CASASSLRQGKGSNQPQHF. The chain employs TRBV19 and TRBJ1-5; TRBD1 agrees at 8 bases. The CDR3 covers 19 residues. V shed 8 bases and J 1 base; nucleotides not matched to a gene: 19. Germline V CDR1 and CDR2: LNHDA, SQIVND (reference sequence).